This entry describes one TCR beta chain. V lost 3 bases and J lost 2, with 10 bases in between. There are 14 residues in the CDR3. Germline V lookup: CDR1 LNHDA, CDR2 SQIVND (reference sequence). In the authors' methods: Estimation of nucleated cell counts was performed using reference gene primer amplification. Some clones are missing from TCRdb's copy, which holds only in-frame ones; the method was immunoSEQ multiplex PCR. V, J and clone size reflect that table, while D and trimming were determined from the DNA. There are some 320,000 clones in the sample; over 85% occur only once, and less than 3% lies in the top ten. The data belong to a study of blood T cell repertoires in COVID-19.

The sequence was obtained from a woman between 45 and 65 years old who had been exposed to COVID-19. The V and J genes are TRBV19 and TRBJ1-2; tentative D call: TRBD1 (6 bases). The sample consisted of PBMCs or T cells enriched from blood (not recorded which). As DNA, the CDR3 is TGTGCCAGTAGTATCAAACAGGGCAACTATGGCTACACCTTC. This gives the protein CASSIKQGNYGYTF.